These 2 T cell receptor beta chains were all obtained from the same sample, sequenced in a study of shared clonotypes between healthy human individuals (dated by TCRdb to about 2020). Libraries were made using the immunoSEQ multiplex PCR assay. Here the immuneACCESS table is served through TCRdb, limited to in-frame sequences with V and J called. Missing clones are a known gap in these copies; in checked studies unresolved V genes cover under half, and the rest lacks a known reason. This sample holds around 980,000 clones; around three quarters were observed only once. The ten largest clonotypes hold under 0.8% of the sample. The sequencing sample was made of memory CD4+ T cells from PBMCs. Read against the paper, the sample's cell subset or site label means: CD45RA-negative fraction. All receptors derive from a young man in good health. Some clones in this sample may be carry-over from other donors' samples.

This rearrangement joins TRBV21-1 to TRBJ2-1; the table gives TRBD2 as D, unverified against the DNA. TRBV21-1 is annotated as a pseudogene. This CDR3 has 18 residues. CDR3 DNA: TGTGCCAGCAGCAACATCCCCCCCCTAGCGGGGGACGACAATGAGCAGTTCTTC. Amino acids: CASSNIPPLAGDDNEQFF.

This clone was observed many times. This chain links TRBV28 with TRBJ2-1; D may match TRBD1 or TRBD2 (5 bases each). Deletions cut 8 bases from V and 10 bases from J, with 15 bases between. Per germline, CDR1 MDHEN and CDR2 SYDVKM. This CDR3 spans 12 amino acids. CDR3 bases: TGTGCCAGCGGCTCTCGGGGCAGCGAGCAGTTCTTC. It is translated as CASGSRGSEQFF. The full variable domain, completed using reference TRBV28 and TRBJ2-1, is DVKVTQSSRYLVKRTGEKVFLECVQDMDHENMFWYRQDPGLGLRLIYFSYDVKMKEKGDIPEGYSVSREKKERFSLILESASTNQTSMYLCASGSRGSEQFFGPGTRLTVL.